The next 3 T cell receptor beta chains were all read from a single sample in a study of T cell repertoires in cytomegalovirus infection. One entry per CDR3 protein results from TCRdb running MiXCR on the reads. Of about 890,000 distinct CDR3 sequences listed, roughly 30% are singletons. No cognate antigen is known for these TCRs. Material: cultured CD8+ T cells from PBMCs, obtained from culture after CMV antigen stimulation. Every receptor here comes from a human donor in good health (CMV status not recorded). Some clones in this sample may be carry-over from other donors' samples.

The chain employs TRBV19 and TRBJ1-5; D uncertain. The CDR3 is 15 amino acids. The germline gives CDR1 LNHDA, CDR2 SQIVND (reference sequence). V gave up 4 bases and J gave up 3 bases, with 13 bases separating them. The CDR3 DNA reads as TGTGCCAGTAGTACAAGGTCAAAGCTCAATCAGCCCCAGCATTTT. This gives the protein CASSTRSKLNQPQHF. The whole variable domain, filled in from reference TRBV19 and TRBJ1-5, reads DGGITQSPKYLFRKEGQNVTLSCEQNLNHDAMYWYRQDPGQGLRLIYYSQIVNDFQKGDIAEGYSVSREKKESFPLTVTSAQKNPTAFYLCASSTRSKLNQPQHFGDGTRLSIL.

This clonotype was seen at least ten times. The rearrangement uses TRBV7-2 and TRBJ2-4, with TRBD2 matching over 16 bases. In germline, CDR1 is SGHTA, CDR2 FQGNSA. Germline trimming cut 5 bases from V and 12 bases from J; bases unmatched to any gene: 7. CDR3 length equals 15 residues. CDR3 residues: CASSPSGTSGGGQYF. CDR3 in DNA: TGTGCCAGCAGCCCTTCCGGGACTAGCGGGGGGGGTCAGTACTTC.

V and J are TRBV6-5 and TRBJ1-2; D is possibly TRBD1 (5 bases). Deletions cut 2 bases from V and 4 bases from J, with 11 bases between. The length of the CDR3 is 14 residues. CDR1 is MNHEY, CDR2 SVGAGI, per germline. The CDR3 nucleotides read TGTGCCAGCAGTTACAGGGGCTCTGGCTATGGCTACACCTTC. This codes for CASSYRGSGYGYTF.